This T cell receptor beta chain was recovered during a study of Ad26.COV2.S vaccination and SARS-CoV-2 variants. At the level of the study: Intramuscular Ad26.COV2.S at 5x10^10 or 1x10^11 viral particles. Study-wide results and caveats: Vaccine recipients showed a spike-specific TCR breadth that was higher than in placebo recipients. Those who received vaccine or placebo ended up with similar non-spike TCR breadth.

This clone has just one count. As yet, its antigen is unknown. Sequencing used immunoSEQ multiplex PCR; TCRdb keeps in-frame clones, though not all of them. Among around 450,000 clones listed, 80% to 95% were seen once. Treatment denoted: 19 received Ad26.COV2.S at low or high dose, single or two shots; about 5 received placebo; per-sample allocation not given. The samples date from day 63 after the first vaccine or placebo injection. Boston provided a donor who was an adult aged 18-55 years. Germline V gene sequence: CDR1 ENHRY, CDR2 SYGVKD. Trimming took 6 bases from V and 1 from J; bases not matched to a gene: 3. There are 15 residues in the CDR3.

The clonotype was recovered from a person aged 18 to 65 who received the Ad26.COV2.S COVID-19 vaccine or a placebo. The chain uses TRBV10-3 and TRBJ2-1; TRBD2 matches 10 bases. The sample was peripheral blood, taken in a trial of Ad26.COV2.S vaccine versus placebo. CDR3 sequence (DNA): TGTGCCATCAGACCACTAGCGGGATCCTACAATGAGCAGTTCTTC. This gives the protein CAIRPLAGSYNEQFF.